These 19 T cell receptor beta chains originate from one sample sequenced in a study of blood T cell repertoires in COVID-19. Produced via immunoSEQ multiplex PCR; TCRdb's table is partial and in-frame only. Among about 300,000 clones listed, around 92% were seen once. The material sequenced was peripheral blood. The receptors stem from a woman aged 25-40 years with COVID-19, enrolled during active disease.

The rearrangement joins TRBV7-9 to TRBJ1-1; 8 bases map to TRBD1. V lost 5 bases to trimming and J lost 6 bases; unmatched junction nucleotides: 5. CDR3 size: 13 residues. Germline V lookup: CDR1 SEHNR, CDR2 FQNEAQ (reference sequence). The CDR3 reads CASSLRQGSEAFF. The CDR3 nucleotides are TGTGCCAGCAGCCTCAGACAGGGGTCTGAAGCTTTCTTT. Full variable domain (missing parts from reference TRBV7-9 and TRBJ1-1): DTGVSQNPRHKITKRGQNVTFRCDPISEHNRLYWYRQTLGQGPEFLTYFQNEAQLEKSRLLSDRFSAERPKGSFSTLEIQRTEQGDSAMYLCASSLRQGSEAFFGQGTRLTVV.

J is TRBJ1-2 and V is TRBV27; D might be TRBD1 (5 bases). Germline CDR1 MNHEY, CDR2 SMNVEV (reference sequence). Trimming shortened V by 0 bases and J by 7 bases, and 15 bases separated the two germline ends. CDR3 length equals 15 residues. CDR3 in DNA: TGTGCCAGCAGTTTATCGTTCGGGCAGGGTACTGGCTACACCTTC. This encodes CASSLSFGQGTGYTF.

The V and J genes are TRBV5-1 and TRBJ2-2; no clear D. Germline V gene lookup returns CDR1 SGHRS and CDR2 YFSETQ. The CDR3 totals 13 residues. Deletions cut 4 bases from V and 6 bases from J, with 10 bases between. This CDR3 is CASSLSPAGELFF. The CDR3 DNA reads TGCGCCAGCAGCCTTAGCCCTGCCGGGGAGCTGTTTTTT.

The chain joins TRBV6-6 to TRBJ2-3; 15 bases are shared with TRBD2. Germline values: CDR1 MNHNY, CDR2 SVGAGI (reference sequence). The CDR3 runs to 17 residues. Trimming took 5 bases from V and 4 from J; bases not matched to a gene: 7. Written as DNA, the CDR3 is TGTGCCAGCAGTCCATGGACTAGCGGGGGGGCTGCAGATACGCAGTATTTT. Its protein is CASSPWTSGGAADTQYF.

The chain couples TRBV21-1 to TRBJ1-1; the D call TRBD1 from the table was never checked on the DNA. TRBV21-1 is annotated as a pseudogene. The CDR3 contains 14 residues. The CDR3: CASSLKTGGTEAFF. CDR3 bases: TGTGCCAGCAGCTTAAAGACAGGGGGCACTGAAGCTTTCTTT.

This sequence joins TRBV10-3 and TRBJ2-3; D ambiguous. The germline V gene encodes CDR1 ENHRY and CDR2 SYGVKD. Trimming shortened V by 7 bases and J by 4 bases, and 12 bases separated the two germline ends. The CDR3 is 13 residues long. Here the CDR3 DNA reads TGTGCCATCACGCCCAGTCCCGCAGATACGCAGTATTTT. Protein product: CAITPSPADTQYF.

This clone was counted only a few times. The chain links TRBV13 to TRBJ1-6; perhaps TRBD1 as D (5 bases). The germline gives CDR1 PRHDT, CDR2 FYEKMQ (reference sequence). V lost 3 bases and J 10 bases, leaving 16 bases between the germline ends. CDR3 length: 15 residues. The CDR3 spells CASSFGPGGESPLHF. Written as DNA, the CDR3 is TGTGCCAGCAGCTTTGGCCCGGGGGGAGAGTCACCCCTCCACTTT.

CDR3 loop: CATYTAGVDYGYTF. The CDR3 DNA follows: TGTGCCACCTACACGGCCGGGGTGGACTATGGCTACACCTTC. V and J are TRBV19 and TRBJ1-2; D gene unclear. Germline V CDR1 and CDR2: LNHDA, SQIVND (reference sequence). V was pared by 10 bases and J by 3 bases, with 18 bases between. This CDR3 spans 14 amino acids.

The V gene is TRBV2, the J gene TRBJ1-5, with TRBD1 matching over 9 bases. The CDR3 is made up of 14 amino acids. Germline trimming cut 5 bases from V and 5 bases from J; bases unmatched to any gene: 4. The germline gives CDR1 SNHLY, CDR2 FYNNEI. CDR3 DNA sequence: TGTGCCAGCAGTATCACAGGGGGCGATCAGCCCCAGCATTTT. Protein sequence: CASSITGGDQPQHF.

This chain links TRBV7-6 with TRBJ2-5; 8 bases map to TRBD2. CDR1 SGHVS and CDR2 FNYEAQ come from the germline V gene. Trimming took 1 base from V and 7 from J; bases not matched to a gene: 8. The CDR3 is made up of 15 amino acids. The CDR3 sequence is CASSLVPGGPGTQYF. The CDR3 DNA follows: TGTGCCAGCAGCTTAGTTCCGGGGGGGCCAGGGACCCAGTACTTC.

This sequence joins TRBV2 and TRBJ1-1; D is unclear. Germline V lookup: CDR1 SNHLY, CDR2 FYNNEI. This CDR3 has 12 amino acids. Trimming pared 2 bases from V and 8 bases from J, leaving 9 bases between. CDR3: CASSESKHEAFF. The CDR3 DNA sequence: TGTGCCAGCAGTGAATCCAAACACGAAGCTTTCTTT.

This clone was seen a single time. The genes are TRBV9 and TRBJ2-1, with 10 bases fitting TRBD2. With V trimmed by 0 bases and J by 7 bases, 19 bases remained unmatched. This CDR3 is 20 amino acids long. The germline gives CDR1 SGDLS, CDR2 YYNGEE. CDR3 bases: TGTGCCAGCAGCGTAGCTCGGTCTAGCGGGGGCCAAAAATTTATTAATGAGCAGTTCTTC. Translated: CASSVARSSGGQKFINEQFF. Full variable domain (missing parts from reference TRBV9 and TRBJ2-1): DSGVTQTPKHLITATGQRVTLRCSPRSGDLSVYWYQQSLDQGLQFLIQYYNGEERAKGNILERFSAQQFPDLHSELNLSSLELGDSALYFCASSVARSSGGQKFINEQFFGPGTRLTVL.

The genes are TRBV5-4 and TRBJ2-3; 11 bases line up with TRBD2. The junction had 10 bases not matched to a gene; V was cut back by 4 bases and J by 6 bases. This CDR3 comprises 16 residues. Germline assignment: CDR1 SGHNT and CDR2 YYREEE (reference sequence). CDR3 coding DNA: TGTGCCAGCAGCACGGCTAGCGGGGGGATACAGGATACGCAGTATTTT. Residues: CASSTASGGIQDTQYF. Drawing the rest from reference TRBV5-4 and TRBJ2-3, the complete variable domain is ETGVTQSPTHLIKTRGQQVTLRCSSQSGHNTVSWYQQALGQGPQFIFQYYREEENGRGNFPPRFSGLQFPNYSSELNVNALELDDSALYLCASSTASGGIQDTQYFGPGTRLTVL.

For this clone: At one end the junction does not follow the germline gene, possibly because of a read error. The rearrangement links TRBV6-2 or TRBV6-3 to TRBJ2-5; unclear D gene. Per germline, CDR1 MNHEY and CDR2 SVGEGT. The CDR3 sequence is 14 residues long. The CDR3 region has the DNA TGTGCCAGCAGTTACGGCGGAACCCAAGGGACCCAGTACTTC. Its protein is CASSYGGTQGTQYF.

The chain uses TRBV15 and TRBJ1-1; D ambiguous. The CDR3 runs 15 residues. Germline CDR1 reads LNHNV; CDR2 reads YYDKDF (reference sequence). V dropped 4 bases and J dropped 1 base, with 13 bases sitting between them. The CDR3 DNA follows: TGTGCCACCAGCACCGAGGCCATGGGGAACACTGAAGCTTTCTTT. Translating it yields CATSTEAMGNTEAFF.

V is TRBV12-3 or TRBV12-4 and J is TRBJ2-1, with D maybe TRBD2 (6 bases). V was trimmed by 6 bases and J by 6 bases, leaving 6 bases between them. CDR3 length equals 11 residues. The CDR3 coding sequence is TGTGCCAGCAGGGGGGGCAATGAGCAGTTCTTC. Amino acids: CASRGGNEQFF.

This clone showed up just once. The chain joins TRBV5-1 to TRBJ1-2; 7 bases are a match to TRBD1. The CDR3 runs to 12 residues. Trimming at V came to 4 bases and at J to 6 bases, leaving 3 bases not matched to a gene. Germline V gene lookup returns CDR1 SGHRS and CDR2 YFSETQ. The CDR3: CASSSDRDGYTF. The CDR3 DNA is TGCGCCAGCAGCAGTGACAGGGATGGCTACACCTTC.

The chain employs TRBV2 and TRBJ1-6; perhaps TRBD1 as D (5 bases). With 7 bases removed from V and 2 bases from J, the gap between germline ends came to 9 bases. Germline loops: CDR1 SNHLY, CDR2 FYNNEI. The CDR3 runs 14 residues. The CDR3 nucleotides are TGTGCCAGCACCTGGGGCCCCTATAATTCACCCCTCCACTTT. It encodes CASTWGPYNSPLHF.

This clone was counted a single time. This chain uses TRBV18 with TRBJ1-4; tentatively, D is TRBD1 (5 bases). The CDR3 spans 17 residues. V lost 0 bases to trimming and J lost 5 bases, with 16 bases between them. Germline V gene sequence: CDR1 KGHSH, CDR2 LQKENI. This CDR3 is CASSPPYSSGGNEKLFF. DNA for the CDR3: TGTGCCAGCTCACCACCCTACAGCTCCGGGGGAAATGAAAAACTGTTTTTT.